A selection of T cell receptor beta chains follows, all from one sample in a study of blood T cells in healthy people across ages. TCRdb processed the 5' RACE reads anew with MiXCR; each CDR3 protein has one entry. The sample lists 1.5 million to 2 million distinct CDR3 sequences; 28% were seen once. What was sequenced was blood. Source of these receptors: a woman in her twenties or thirties in good health. The CDR3 runs from the conserved cysteine through the conserved F or W. Fields, in order: D gene, J gene, clone size, V gene, CDR3 DNA, CDR3 protein. D genes are given only for firm matches. Clone size is stated in some rows and not others, as once, few, many or a class when expanded.

NA | TRBJ1-1 | NA | TRBV29-1 | TGCAGCGTTGCCCACGGCCCGAACACTGAAGCTTTCTTT | CSVAHGPNTEAFF
TRBD1 | TRBJ2-1 | many | TRBV2 | TGTGCCAGAGGGACAGGGGCCTATAATGAGCAGTTCTTC | CARGTGAYNEQFF
NA | TRBJ2-1 | NA | TRBV5-1 | TGCGCCAGCAGCTTGGCGGTAGCCAGGAACAATGAGCAGTTCTTC | CASSLAVARNNEQFF
TRBD1 | TRBJ2-5 | NA | TRBV7-2 | TGTGCCAGCAGCTTAGGGGTTGGGACAGGGACTGGCGAGACCCAGTACTTC | CASSLGVGTGTGETQYF
TRBD2 | TRBJ2-5 | NA | TRBV27 | TGTGCCAGCAGTTTATCGAGCGGGGGAGGTGGAGAGCAGTACTTC | CASSLSSGGGGEQYF
NA | TRBJ2-1 | many | TRBV6-2/TRBV6-3 | TGTGCCAGCCTGAACAGGTCGTCCAATGAGCAGTTCTTC | CASLNRSSNEQFF
TRBD1 | TRBJ2-7 | NA | TRBV12-3/TRBV12-4 | TGTGCCAGCACTCTCGTCACAGGGGGCGATAGATACGAGCAGTACTTC | CASTLVTGGDRYEQYF
TRBD1 | TRBJ2-6 | NA | TRBV7-8 | TGTGCCAGCAGCCAAATGACAGGGGCGGGGGCCAACGTCCTGACTTTC | CASSQMTGAGANVLTF
NA | TRBJ1-2 | NA | TRBV7-3 | TGTGCCAGCAGCCCAGCCCCAGGTAACCGTGGCTACACCTTC | CASSPAPGNRGYTF
NA | TRBJ2-3 | NA | TRBV18 | TGTGCCAGCTCACCCTTGAAGGACTCAGATACGCAGTATTTT | CASSPLKDSDTQYF
TRBD1 | TRBJ1-1 | NA | TRBV7-2 | TGTGCCAGCAGCTTAACACAGGGGGCTGTCACTGAAGCTTTCTTT | CASSLTQGAVTEAFF
TRBD1 | TRBJ1-5 | few | TRBV20-1 | TGCAGTGCGGGGACAGGGTCGGTAAGCAATCAGCCCCAGCATTTT | CSAGTGSVSNQPQHF
NA | TRBJ2-5 | many | TRBV29-1 | TGCAGCGTTGAAGAGGCTTCGAAGACCCAGTACTTC | CSVEEASKTQYF
NA | TRBJ2-1 | NA | TRBV24-1 | TGTGCCACCAGTGATTTGCTTGGGGGCAATGAGCAGTTCTTC | CATSDLLGGNEQFF
NA | TRBJ1-1 | NA | TRBV5-1 | TGCGCCAGCAGCTTGGATGCTAGAAAAATGAACACTGAAGCTTTCTTT | CASSLDARKMNTEAFF
NA | TRBJ2-4 | NA | TRBV14 | TGTGCCAGCAGCCGAGGGACTTCCATAGCCAAAAACATTCAGTACTTC | CASSRGTSIAKNIQYF
NA | TRBJ2-3 | once | TRBV12-3/TRBV12-4 | TGTGCCAGCTCCAGTTTCCCTCCCGCCCAGGGGAGCGGCACAGATACGCAGTATTTT | CASSSFPPAQGSGTDTQYF
NA | TRBJ2-7 | many | TRBV10-3 | TGTGCCATCAGTGACCCACGTAGGACGGACGAGCAGTACTTC | CAISDPRRTDEQYF
TRBD1 | TRBJ2-7 | NA | TRBV20-1 | TGCAGTGCGACTACAGGGGCTTCGTACGAGCAGTACTTC | CSATTGASYEQYF